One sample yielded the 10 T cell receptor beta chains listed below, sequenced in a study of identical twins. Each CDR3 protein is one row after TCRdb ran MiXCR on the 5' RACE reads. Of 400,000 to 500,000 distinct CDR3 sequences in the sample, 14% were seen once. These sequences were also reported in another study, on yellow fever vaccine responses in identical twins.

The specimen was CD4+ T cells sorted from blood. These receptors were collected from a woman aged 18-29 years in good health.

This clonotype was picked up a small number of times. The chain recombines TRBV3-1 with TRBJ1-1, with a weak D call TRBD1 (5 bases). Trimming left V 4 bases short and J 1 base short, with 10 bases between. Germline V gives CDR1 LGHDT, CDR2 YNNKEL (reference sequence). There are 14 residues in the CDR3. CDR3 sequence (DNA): TGTGCCAGCAGCCTACTCGGGGCGAACACTGAAGCTTTCTTT. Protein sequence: CASSLLGANTEAFF.

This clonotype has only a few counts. CDR3 bases: TGTGCCAGCAGCTTAGGCTCCGGGAGTCAAGAGACCCAGTACTTC. Protein: CASSLGSGSQETQYF. The V and J genes are TRBV7-9 and TRBJ2-5; perhaps TRBD2 as D (6 bases). CDR3 length: 15 amino acids. Trimming stripped 1 base from V and 2 bases from J, with 11 bases between. Germline CDR1 and CDR2: SEHNR and FQNEAQ (reference sequence).

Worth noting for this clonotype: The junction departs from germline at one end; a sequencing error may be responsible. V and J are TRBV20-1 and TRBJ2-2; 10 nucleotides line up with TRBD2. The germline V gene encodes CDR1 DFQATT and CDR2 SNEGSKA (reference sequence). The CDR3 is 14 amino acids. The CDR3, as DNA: TGCAGTGCTAGTCTAGCGGGGGCCACCGGCGAGCTGTTTTTT. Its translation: CSASLAGATGELFF.

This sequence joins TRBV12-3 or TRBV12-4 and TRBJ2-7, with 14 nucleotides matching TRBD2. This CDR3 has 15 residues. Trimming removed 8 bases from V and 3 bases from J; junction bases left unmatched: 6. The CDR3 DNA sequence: TGTGCCAGCGGACTAGCGGGAGGTCCGCACTACGAGCAGTACTTC. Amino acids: CASGLAGGPHYEQYF.

This chain's CDR3 is CASSGQGRYNEQFF. The CDR3 DNA is TGTGCCAGCAGTGGGCAGGGGAGATACAATGAGCAGTTCTTC. This chain joins TRBV25-1 and TRBJ2-1; D is perhaps TRBD1 (6 bases). The length of the CDR3 is 14 residues. Per the germline V gene, CDR1 is MGHDK and CDR2 is SYGVNS. Deletions cut 4 bases from V and 4 bases from J, with 11 bases between.

Here the CDR3 reads CASSLISLAGPLRNEQFF. CDR3 sequence (DNA): TGTGCCAGCAGTTTAATCTCGCTAGCGGGACCACTTAGAAATGAGCAGTTCTTC. The chain employs TRBV27 and TRBJ2-1; 9 nucleotides agree with TRBD2. This CDR3 has 18 amino acids. V shed 2 bases and J 7 bases; nucleotides not matched to a gene: 15. Germline V gene lookup returns CDR1 MNHEY and CDR2 SMNVEV (reference sequence).

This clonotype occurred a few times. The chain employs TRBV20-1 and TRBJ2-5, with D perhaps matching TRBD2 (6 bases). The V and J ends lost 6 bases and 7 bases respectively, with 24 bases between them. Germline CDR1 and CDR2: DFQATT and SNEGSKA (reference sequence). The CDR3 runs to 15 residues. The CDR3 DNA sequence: TGCAGTGCAGGGGCTGCAGCGGAGGGGACCGGGACCCAGTACTTC. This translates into CSAGAAAEGTGTQYF.

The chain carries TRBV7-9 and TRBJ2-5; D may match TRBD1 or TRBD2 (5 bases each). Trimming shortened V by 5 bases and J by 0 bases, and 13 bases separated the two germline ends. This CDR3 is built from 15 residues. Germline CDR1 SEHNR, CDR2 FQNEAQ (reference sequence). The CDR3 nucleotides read TGTGCCAGCAGCCCGGGACGGAAGTACCAAGAGACCCAGTACTTC. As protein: CASSPGRKYQETQYF. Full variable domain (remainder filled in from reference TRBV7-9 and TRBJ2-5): DTGVSQNPRHKITKRGQNVTFRCDPISEHNRLYWYRQTLGQGPEFLTYFQNEAQLEKSRLLSDRFSAERPKGSFSTLEIQRTEQGDSAMYLCASSPGRKYQETQYFGPGTRLLVL.

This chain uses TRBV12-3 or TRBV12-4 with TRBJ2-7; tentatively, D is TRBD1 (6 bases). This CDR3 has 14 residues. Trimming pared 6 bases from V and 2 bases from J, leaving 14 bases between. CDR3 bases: TGTGCCAGCAGCCTGGACAGAAGCCCCTACGAGCAGTACTTC. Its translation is CASSLDRSPYEQYF.

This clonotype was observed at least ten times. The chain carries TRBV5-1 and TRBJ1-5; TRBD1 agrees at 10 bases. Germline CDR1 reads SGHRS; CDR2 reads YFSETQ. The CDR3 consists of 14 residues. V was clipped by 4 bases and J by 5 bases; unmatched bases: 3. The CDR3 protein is CASSPGTGDQPQHF. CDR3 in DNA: TGCGCCAGCAGCCCCGGGACAGGGGATCAGCCCCAGCATTTT.